This is a list of T cell receptor beta chains from one sample in a study of cytotoxic CD8 clonotypes in ibrutinib-treated CLL. Sequenced by immunoSEQ multiplex PCR; TCRdb stores in-frame clones only, minus some. The table records hundreds of thousands of clones, just under 80% of them present only once. Sequenced here: PBMCs, sampled before ibrutinib treatment. The receptors stem from a human donor with chronic lymphocytic leukemia. Each CDR3 is given with its conserved first and last residue. D genes are given only for firm matches. Not all rows give a size; the values are once, few, many and, for expanded clones, a class.

v_gene	j_gene	d_gene	abundance	CDR3aa	CDR3nt
TRBV5-1	TRBJ2-7	NA	few	CASRPSVGAPYEQYF	TGCGCCAGCAGACCGTCGGTGGGGGCGCCGTACGAGCAGTACTTC
TRBV7-7	TRBJ2-5	NA	NA	CASSAVSVQETQYF	TGTGCCAGCAGCGCTGTTAGCGTCCAAGAGACCCAGTACTTC
TRBV9	TRBJ2-3	NA	NA	CASSTGQTSTDTQYF	TGTGCCAGCAGCACCGGACAGACGAGCACAGATACGCAGTATTTT
TRBV15	TRBJ1-3	NA	NA	CATSRDRGPSGNTIYF	TGTGCCACCAGCAGAGATCGGGGGCCCTCTGGAAACACCATATATTTT
TRBV7-9	TRBJ1-1	NA	once	CASAGVGNTEAFF	TGTGCCAGTGCAGGGGTAGGGAACACTGAAGCTTTCTTT
TRBV27	TRBJ2-1	NA	few	CASGYRGGEEQFF	TGTGCCAGCGGCTACAGGGGAGGGGAAGAGCAGTTCTTC
TRBV4-1	TRBJ2-3	NA	NA	CASSLTGRTDTQYF	TGCGCCAGCAGCCTCACGGGGAGGACAGATACGCAGTATTTT
TRBV5-4	TRBJ2-2	TRBD2	NA	CASSFGAGTNTGELFF	TGTGCCAGCAGCTTTGGAGCGGGAACGAACACCGGGGAGCTGTTTTTT
TRBV30	TRBJ2-7	NA	NA	CAWSMGEQYF	TGTGCCTGGAGTATGGGCGAGCAGTACTTC
TRBV6-4	TRBJ1-2	NA	NA	CASSDAAGYGYTF	TGTGCCAGCAGTGACGCCGCGGGCTATGGCTACACCTTC
TRBV2	TRBJ1-2	NA	once	CASSVSTDYGYTF	TGTGCCAGCAGTGTATCGACGGATTATGGCTACACCTTC
TRBV7-4	TRBJ2-7	TRBD2	NA	CASSLVASGSHEQYF	TGTGCCAGCAGCTTAGTCGCTAGCGGGAGCCACGAGCAGTACTTC
TRBV5-4	TRBJ2-5	NA	NA	CASSLKGTAVETQYF	TGTGCCAGCAGCTTGAAGGGGACTGCGGTAGAGACCCAGTACTTC
TRBV7-9	TRBJ2-3	NA	NA	CASSPRRFSTDTQYF	TGTGCCAGCAGCCCCCGGAGATTTAGCACAGATACGCAGTATTTT
TRBV30	TRBJ2-2	NA	once	CAWSVRNTGELFF	TGTGCCTGGAGTGTCAGAAACACCGGGGAGCTGTTTTTT
TRBV10-3	TRBJ2-5	NA	NA	CAISGGGETQYF	TGTGCCATCAGTGGTGGGGGGGAGACCCAGTACTTC
TRBV28	TRBJ1-1	NA	NA	CASSFGGRRTEAFF	TGTGCCAGCAGTTTTGGGGGGCGCAGGACTGAAGCTTTCTTT
TRBV27	TRBJ2-7	NA	NA	CASSLSNRVTFRLDEQYF	TGTGCCAGCAGTTTATCGAACAGGGTGACTTTTCGGTTGGACGAGCAGTACTTC
TRBV7-6	TRBJ2-1	TRBD2	NA	CASSLEAGDGVGEQFF	TGTGCCAGCAGCTTAGAGGCGGGAGATGGAGTAGGTGAGCAGTTCTTC
TRBV30	TRBJ2-1	TRBD1	once	CAGAQGSSYNEQFF	TGTGCCGGAGCACAGGGGAGCTCCTACAATGAGCAGTTCTTC
TRBV6-5	TRBJ1-5	NA	once	CASSYNREGQPQHF	TGTGCCAGCAGTTACAACAGGGAGGGACAGCCCCAGCATTTT
TRBV7-6	TRBJ2-1	NA	NA	CASSLPRGSGLGNEQFF	TGTGCCAGCAGCTTACCCCGGGGTAGCGGTTTGGGAAATGAGCAGTTCTTC
TRBV15	TRBJ2-3	NA	NA	CATSREDSTLNTQYF	TGTGCCACCAGCAGAGAGGACTCAACTCTGAATACGCAGTATTTT
TRBV30	TRBJ1-1	NA	few	CAWSEGLNTEAFF	TGTGCCTGGAGTGAGGGACTGAACACTGAAGCTTTCTTT
TRBV2	TRBJ2-7	NA	few	CASSDLGSYEQYF	TGTGCCAGCAGTGATCTGGGTTCCTACGAGCAGTACTTC
TRBV7-8	TRBJ2-7	NA	NA	CASSLGSTLEQYF	TGTGCCAGCAGCTTAGGGTCGACCCTCGAGCAGTACTTC
TRBV7-9	TRBJ2-2	TRBD1	few	CASKGTGQAGELFF	TGTGCCAGCAAAGGGACAGGGCAGGCCGGGGAGCTGTTTTTT
TRBV5-1	TRBJ2-3	NA	NA	CASRISTDTQYF	TGCGCCAGCAGAATCAGCACAGATACGCAGTATTTT
TRBV19	TRBJ1-2	NA	NA	CASSIRFSANYGYTF	TGTGCCAGTAGTATACGTTTCTCGGCTAACTATGGCTACACCTTC
TRBV19	TRBJ2-7	TRBD1	NA	CASSLQGESYEQYF	TGTGCCAGTAGTCTCCAGGGGGAATCCTACGAGCAGTACTTC
TRBV6-5	TRBJ2-7	NA	NA	CASSRDIYEQYF	TGTGCCAGCAGCAGGGACATCTACGAGCAGTACTTC
TRBV9	TRBJ2-7	TRBD2	NA	CASSVMPGLFPYEQYF	TGTGCCAGCAGCGTGATGCCGGGACTATTCCCCTACGAGCAGTACTTC
TRBV19	TRBJ2-3	NA	NA	CASSRTVGIGRDTQYF	TGTGCCAGTAGTCGGACGGTCGGGATAGGGCGTGATACGCAGTATTTT
TRBV7-9	TRBJ2-7	NA	few	CASSHSPYTYEQYF	TGTGCCAGCAGCCACAGCCCCTACACCTACGAGCAGTACTTC